This TCR beta chain was profiled in a study of identical twins (dated by TCRdb to the mid-2010s). Looking at the study overall: To test whether fetal clonotypes persist, this study deep-sequenced TCR alpha and beta repertoires from monozygotic twins, from unrelated adults of various ages, and from cord blood. To rule out contamination, the twin experiments were replicated at different times with different library preparation protocols. General study outcomes and caveats: Invariant T cells such as MAIT and iNKT could partly confound zero-insertion analyses, although diverse VJ usage argued against such confounding for most clonotypes. The excess sharing between twins in beta out-of-frame sequences was weaker because fewer shared sequences reduced the signal-to-noise ratio. Because the same donors could not be followed over many years, the conclusions relied on cross-sectional statistical analysis. In monozygotic twins, recombination models systematically underestimated out-of-frame TCR alpha sharing, but the models matched the sharing seen between unrelated individuals. Out-of-frame TCR alpha sequences shared between twins showed an excess of low generation-probability sequences compared with coincidental sharing between unrelated individuals. Fewer insertions were carried by abundant cord blood beta clonotypes; a weaker similar trend was observed in young adult naive repertoires, while no such trend was observed in memory repertoires.

Notes on this clonotype: What antigen it recognizes has not been identified. No base quality values were provided; no much bigger clone lies one nucleotide off.

To prepare the library, 5' RACE was applied. TCRdb names Illumina HiSeq 2000 as the instrument used. Template switching added a universal primer binding site, and the final cDNA carried a unique molecular identifier that allowed TCR cDNA molecules to be counted accurately. First-strand cDNA for TCR alpha and beta chains was synthesized from specific primers in the conserved constant-segment region. To control for contamination, each cDNA library was double barcoded with a SMART-Mk sample barcode plus Illumina barcodes. TruSeq adapter sequences along with Illumina sample barcodes were introduced in two successive PCR steps. TCR alpha and beta cDNA libraries were sequenced on the Illumina HiSeq platform with custom primers. Per the original workflow: Raw reads were processed with MiGEC to extract unique molecular identifiers, and MiXCR was used to determine CDR3 positions. Recombination models were inferred per individual with the repgenHMM and IGoR tools using an EM algorithm. Shared clonotype analysis was performed with the tcR package in R, normalizing sharing by the product of cloneset sizes. To study raw recombination free of thymic and clonal selection effects, out-of-frame nonproductive sequences were analyzed. Using fastp trimming at Q25 and MiXCR clonotype assembly, TCRdb reanalyzed the public sequencing data and kept in-frame beta chains. Rows are unified per CDR3 protein, each entry keeping the most common DNA and genes. TCRdb assigned the V and J calls; the authors' analysis was not used. Recorded for this sample are 450,000 or so distinct CDR3 sequences; approximately 15% of them occurred a single time. The leading ten clones occupy more than 0.8% of the sample.

The cysteine opens and the phenylalanine closes a CDR3 of 16 amino acids. Only CDR3 DNA is held: 48 bases, read in frame from base 1. Every donor in the study was a healthy Caucasian. The twin cohort consisted of three pairs of female monozygotic twins, all aged roughly 18 to 29 years. CD4+ and CD8+ T cell populations were isolated with positive isolation kits from Invitrogen. These data also featured in a second study, about yellow fever vaccine responses in identical twins. The second study also describes: The authors reported that the T cell response to vaccination in identical twins appeared partly convergent and partly personalized. The study precisely tracked vaccine-responding T cell clones in identical twins.

This sequence uses TRBV12-2 and TRBJ2-5; TRBD2 is the table's D call, not checked against the DNA. TRBV12-2 is a pseudogene. The receptor comes from a woman aged 18-29 years in good health. The source material was CD4+ T cells sorted from blood. This receptor carries the CDR3 CASRLGDKPGVETQYF. Here is the DNA: TGTGCAAGTCGCTTAGGGGACAAGCCTGGAGTGGAGACCCAGTACTTC.